These 20 T cell receptor beta chains share one sample of origin, sequenced in a study of T-cell memory formation after mild COVID-19. Each CDR3 protein is one row after TCRdb ran MiXCR on the 5' RACE reads. The sample records 350,000 to 450,000 distinct CDR3 sequences, about 24% being singletons. Input material: PBMCs or a T cell subset sorted from them (not recorded which). The source of these receptors is an adult woman who had mild COVID-19 (a few samples of this study predate the infection). Cell type and time point are not known.

The V and J genes are TRBV11-1 and TRBJ1-1; 7 nucleotides align to TRBD1. V dropped 7 bases and J dropped 1; count of bases not matched to a gene: 9. The CDR3 has 15 residues. Germline V gene lookup returns CDR1 SGHAT and CDR2 FQDESV (reference sequence). In DNA, the CDR3 is TGTGCCAGCACCCTTAGGGGGACAGCGAACACTGAAGCTTTCTTT. It encodes CASTLRGTANTEAFF.

The J gene is TRBJ1-4, the V gene TRBV7-9; D uncertain. V lost 5 bases, J lost 7 bases, and 17 bases lay in between. Looked up from germline, CDR1 is SEHNR and CDR2 is FQNEAQ (reference sequence). The length of the CDR3 is 15 residues. CDR3 sequence (DNA): TGTGCCAGCAGCCCCACGGGAGGGTGGGGTGAAAAACTGTTTTTT. Residues: CASSPTGGWGEKLFF.

The sample holds many counts of this clonotype. The V gene is TRBV5-1, the J gene TRBJ2-1; D not resolved. The V end lost 1 base, the J end lost 2 bases, and 13 bases lay between the germline ends. This CDR3 spans 16 amino acids. Germline V gives CDR1 SGHRS, CDR2 YFSETQ. The CDR3 is CASSLRVSGTYNEQFF. CDR3 sequence (DNA): TGCGCCAGCAGCTTGCGGGTTAGTGGGACCTACAATGAGCAGTTCTTC.

This clonotype occurred a few times. The J gene is TRBJ1-5, the V gene TRBV12-3 or TRBV12-4, with D perhaps matching TRBD1 (6 bases). The CDR3 contains 14 residues. With 6 bases removed from V and 7 bases from J, the gap between germline ends came to 16 bases. The CDR3 loop is CASSPGGFQQPQHF. DNA for the CDR3: TGTGCCAGCAGCCCCGGGGGCTTTCAGCAGCCCCAGCATTTT.

There are a few counts of this clonotype. The J gene is TRBJ2-1, the V gene TRBV4-1; 11 bases agree with TRBD2. The V gene end was trimmed by 6 bases and the J gene end by 5 bases; junction bases not matched to a gene: 6. This CDR3 contains 15 residues. Germline loops: CDR1 MGHRA, CDR2 YSYEKL. The CDR3 nucleotides read TGCGCCAGCAGATTGACTAGCGGGATCAACAATGAGCAGTTCTTC. This gives the protein CASRLTSGINNEQFF.

The chain uses TRBV10-3 and TRBJ2-1, with D possibly being TRBD2 (5 bases). The V gene's germline CDR1 is ENHRY and CDR2 SYGVKD. The CDR3 runs to 15 residues. Between the trimmed V and J ends, which lost 0 bases and 6 bases, there was a span of 12 bases. This CDR3 is CAISESTITTNEQFF. The CDR3 nucleotides are TGTGCCATCAGTGAGTCGACTATAACTACCAATGAGCAGTTCTTC.

This clonotype was observed a single time. This chain links TRBV5-6 with TRBJ2-7; D possibly corresponds to TRBD1 (5 bases). The V and J ends lost 2 bases and 2 bases respectively, with 11 bases between them. The germline V gene has CDR1 SGHDT and CDR2 YYEEEE. This CDR3 has 14 residues. The CDR3 DNA reads TGTGCCAGCAGCTTCGACAGAAGTACCTACGAGCAGTACTTC. It specifies CASSFDRSTYEQYF.

This sequence joins TRBV24-1 and TRBJ2-1; 9 nucleotides match TRBD2. The V segment lost 1 base and the J segment 5 bases; nucleotides outside the gene matches: 5. In germline, CDR1 is KGHDR, CDR2 SFDVKD. The CDR3 sequence is 16 residues long. CDR3 protein: CATSDLGAGGNNEQFF. The CDR3 DNA follows: TGTGCCACCAGTGATTTAGGAGCGGGAGGAAACAATGAGCAGTTCTTC.

The V call is TRBV5-1, the J call TRBJ1-1, with 7 bases identical to TRBD1. The CDR3 consists of 16 residues. CDR1 is SGHRS and CDR2 is YFSETQ in the germline V gene. The V segment lost 0 bases and the J segment 1 base; nucleotides outside the gene matches: 6. The CDR3 nucleotides are TGCGCCAGCAGCTTGGAATTTTACAGGGGGAACACTGAAGCTTTCTTT. It encodes CASSLEFYRGNTEAFF.

This clonotype was observed a few times. This chain uses TRBV4-3 with TRBJ2-3; 13 bases align to TRBD2. The CDR3 extends over 17 amino acids. Germline values: CDR1 LGHNA, CDR2 YSLEER. The junction had 9 bases not matched to a gene; V was cut back by 2 bases and J by 7 bases. Here the CDR3 reads CASSQSWRLAGGYTQYF. The DNA for the CDR3 is TGCGCCAGCAGCCAATCCTGGCGACTAGCGGGAGGATATACGCAGTATTTT.

V usage is TRBV9 and J usage is TRBJ2-7; 10 bases agree with TRBD2. Germline CDR1 SGDLS, CDR2 YYNGEE. CDR3 length: 14 residues. With 4 bases clipped from V and 5 bases from J, the junction kept 6 bases outside the gene matches. The CDR3 bases are TGTGCCAGCAGCAGACTAGCGGGTGGGGACGAGCAGTACTTC. This encodes CASSRLAGGDEQYF.

This rearrangement joins TRBV3-1 to TRBJ2-7; 7 nucleotides match TRBD1. V lost 0 bases and J lost 3; bases outside the gene matches: 8. Germline V gives CDR1 LGHDT, CDR2 YNNKEL (reference sequence). The length of the CDR3 is 16 residues. The CDR3 DNA follows: TGTGCCAGCAGCCAAGAGGCAGAGACAGGGAACTACGAGCAGTACTTC. It is translated as CASSQEAETGNYEQYF.

The chain uses TRBV5-1 and TRBJ2-1; D might be TRBD2 (7 bases). In germline, CDR1 is SGHRS, CDR2 YFSETQ. V was pared by 0 bases and J by 0 bases, with 13 bases between. The CDR3 extends over 17 amino acids. CDR3 DNA: TGCGCCAGCAGCTTGGGAGGGGGGGCGAGCTCCTACAATGAGCAGTTCTTC. Encoded protein: CASSLGGGASSYNEQFF.

This clonotype was found a few times. The rearrangement links TRBV4-1 to TRBJ1-1; no definite D call. CDR3 size: 15 residues. Trimming pared 3 bases from V and 0 bases from J, leaving 11 bases between. The V gene's germline CDR1 is MGHRA and CDR2 YSYEKL. The CDR3 protein is CASSHGRGLNTEAFF. For the CDR3, the DNA is TGCGCCAGCAGCCACGGACGGGGATTGAACACTGAAGCTTTCTTT.

This clonotype has more than one count but fewer than ten. This rearrangement joins TRBV29-1 to TRBJ2-1; TRBD2 matches 10 bases. Losses at the gene ends were 2 bases for V and 4 bases for J; bases not matched to a gene: 11. Germline lookup yields CDR1 SQVTM and CDR2 ANQGSEA. The CDR3 covers 17 residues. CDR3 amino acids: CSVELAGALNLYNEQFF. CDR3 coding DNA: TGCAGCGTTGAACTAGCGGGGGCTCTTAACCTTTACAATGAGCAGTTCTTC.

This clonotype was recorded a few times. The V and J genes are TRBV13 and TRBJ2-3; D is unclear. Germline V CDR1 and CDR2: PRHDT, FYEKMQ (reference sequence). CDR3 length: 14 amino acids. The germline V and J ends were trimmed by 6 bases and 2 bases, with 12 bases remaining between them. The CDR3: CASRYGPATDTQYF. CDR3 DNA sequence: TGTGCCAGCAGATACGGCCCCGCCACAGATACGCAGTATTTT.

The chain carries TRBV20-1 and TRBJ2-1; no reliable D call. CDR1 is DFQATT and CDR2 is SNEGSKA in the germline V gene (reference sequence). The V end was cut by 2 bases, the J end by 7 bases, with 6 bases between. The CDR3 is 11 residues long. Here the CDR3 reads CSARWGNEQFF. CDR3 bases: TGCAGTGCTAGATGGGGTAATGAGCAGTTCTTC.

This chain links TRBV6-1 with TRBJ1-6, with D perhaps matching TRBD1 (5 bases). The CDR3 runs to 16 residues. V dropped 0 bases and J dropped 8 bases, with 14 bases sitting between them. Germline loops: CDR1 MNHNS, CDR2 SASEGT. CDR3 sequence reads: CASSEASWGVDSPLHF. For the CDR3, the DNA is TGTGCCAGCAGTGAAGCTAGCTGGGGGGTGGATTCACCCCTCCACTTT.

This clonotype has more than one count but fewer than ten. CDR3 loop: CASSVGTGNQPQHF. CDR3 DNA: TGTGCCAGCAGCGTAGGGACGGGGAATCAGCCCCAGCATTTT. V and J are TRBV9 and TRBJ1-5; D uncertain. This CDR3 comprises 14 residues. The V and J ends lost 0 bases and 4 bases respectively, with 8 bases between them. Germline V gene lookup returns CDR1 SGDLS and CDR2 YYNGEE.

V gene TRBV6-2 or TRBV6-3 combines with J gene TRBJ2-3; TRBD2 matches 11 bases. The trim removed 4 bases at V and 1 base at J, leaving 4 bases unmatched. Per germline, CDR1 MNHEY and CDR2 SVGEGT. This CDR3 has 16 residues. CDR3 nucleotide sequence: TGTGCCAGCAGTTGGAGACTAGCGGGGCGCACAGATACGCAGTATTTT. Protein product: CASSWRLAGRTDTQYF.